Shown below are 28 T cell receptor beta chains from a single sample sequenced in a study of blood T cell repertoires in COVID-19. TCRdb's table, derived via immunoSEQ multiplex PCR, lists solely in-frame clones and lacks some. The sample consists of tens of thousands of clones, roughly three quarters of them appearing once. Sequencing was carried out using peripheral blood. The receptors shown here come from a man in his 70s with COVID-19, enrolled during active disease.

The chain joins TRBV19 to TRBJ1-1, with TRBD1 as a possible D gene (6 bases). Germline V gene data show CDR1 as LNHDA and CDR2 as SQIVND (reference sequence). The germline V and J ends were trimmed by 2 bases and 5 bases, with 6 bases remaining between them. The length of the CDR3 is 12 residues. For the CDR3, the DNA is TGTGCCAGTAGTATACAGGGGACTGAAGCTTTCTTT. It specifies CASSIQGTEAFF.

CDR3 region: CASSKGGQGLGTEAFF. The CDR3, as DNA: TGTGCCAGCAGCAAAGGGGGGCAGGGGTTGGGCACTGAAGCTTTCTTT. The chain links TRBV21-1 to TRBJ1-1; TRBD1, the table's D call, lacks a check against the DNA. TRBV21-1 is recorded as a pseudogene. The CDR3 loop spans 16 amino acids.

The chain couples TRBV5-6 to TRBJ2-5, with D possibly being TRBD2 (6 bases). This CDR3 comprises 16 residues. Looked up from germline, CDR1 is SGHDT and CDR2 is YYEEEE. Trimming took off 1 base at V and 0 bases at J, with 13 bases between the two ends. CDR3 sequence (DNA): TGTGCCAGCAGCTTGCAGGGACTGACCTACCAAGAGACCCAGTACTTC. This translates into CASSLQGLTYQETQYF.

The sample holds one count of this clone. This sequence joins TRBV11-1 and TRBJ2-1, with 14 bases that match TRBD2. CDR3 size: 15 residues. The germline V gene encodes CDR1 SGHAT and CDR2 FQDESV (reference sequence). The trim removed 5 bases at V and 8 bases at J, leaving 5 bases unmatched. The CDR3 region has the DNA TGTGCCAGCAGCCCGACTAGCGGGAGGGTGCATGAGCAGTTCTTC. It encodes CASSPTSGRVHEQFF. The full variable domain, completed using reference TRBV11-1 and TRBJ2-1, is EAEVAQSPRYKITEKSQAVAFWCDPISGHATLYWYRQILGQGPELLVQFQDESVVDDSQLPKDRFSAERLKGVDSTLKIQPAELGDSAMYLCASSPTSGRVHEQFFGPGTRLTVL.

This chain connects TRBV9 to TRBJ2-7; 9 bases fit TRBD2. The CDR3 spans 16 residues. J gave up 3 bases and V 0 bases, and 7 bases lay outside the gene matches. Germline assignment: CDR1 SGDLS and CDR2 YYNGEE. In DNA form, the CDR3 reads TGTGCCAGCAGCGTAGGGTCTAGCGGGGCCTACTACGAGCAGTACTTC. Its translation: CASSVGSSGAYYEQYF.

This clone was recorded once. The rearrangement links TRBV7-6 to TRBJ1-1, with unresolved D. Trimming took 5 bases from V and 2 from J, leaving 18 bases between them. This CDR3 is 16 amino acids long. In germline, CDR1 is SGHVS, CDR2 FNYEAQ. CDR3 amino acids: CASSPRAGLSNTEAFF. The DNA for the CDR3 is TGTGCCAGCAGCCCACGCGCGGGATTAAGTAACACTGAAGCTTTCTTT.

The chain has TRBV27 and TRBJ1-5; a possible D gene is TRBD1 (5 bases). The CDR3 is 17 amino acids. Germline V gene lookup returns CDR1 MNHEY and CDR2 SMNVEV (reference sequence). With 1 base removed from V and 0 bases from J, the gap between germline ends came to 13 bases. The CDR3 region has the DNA TGTGCCAGCAGTTTATACTGGGGGGGGACTAGCAATCAGCCCCAGCATTTT. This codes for CASSLYWGGTSNQPQHF.

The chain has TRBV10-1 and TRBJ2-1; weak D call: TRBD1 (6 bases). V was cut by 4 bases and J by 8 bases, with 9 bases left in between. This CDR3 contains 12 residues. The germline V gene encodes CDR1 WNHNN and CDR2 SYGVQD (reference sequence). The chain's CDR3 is CASSGTVDEQFF. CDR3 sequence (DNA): TGCGCCAGCAGTGGGACAGTCGATGAGCAGTTCTTC.

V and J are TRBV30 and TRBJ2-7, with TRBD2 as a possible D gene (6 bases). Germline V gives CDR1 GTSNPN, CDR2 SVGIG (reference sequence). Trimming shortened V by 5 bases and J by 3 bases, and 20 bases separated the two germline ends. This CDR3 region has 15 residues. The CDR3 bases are TGTGCCTGGGGGCTCGGGGGAATCCTGATCTACGAGCAGTACTTC. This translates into CAWGLGGILIYEQYF.

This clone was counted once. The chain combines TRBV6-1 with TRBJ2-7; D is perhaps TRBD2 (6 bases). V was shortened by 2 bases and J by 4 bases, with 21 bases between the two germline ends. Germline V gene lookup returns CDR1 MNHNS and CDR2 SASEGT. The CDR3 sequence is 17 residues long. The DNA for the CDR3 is TGTGCCAGCAGTGAATCTGGTTGGGCTAGCGTCCAATACGAGCAGTACTTC. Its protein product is CASSESGWASVQYEQYF.

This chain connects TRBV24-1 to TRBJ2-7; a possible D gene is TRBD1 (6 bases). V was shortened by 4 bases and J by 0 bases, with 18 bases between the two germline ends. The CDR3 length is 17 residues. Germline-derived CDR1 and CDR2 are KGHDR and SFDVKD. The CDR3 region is CATSELDTGPSSYEQYF. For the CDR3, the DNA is TGTGCCACCAGTGAACTAGATACAGGGCCGAGCTCCTACGAGCAGTACTTC.

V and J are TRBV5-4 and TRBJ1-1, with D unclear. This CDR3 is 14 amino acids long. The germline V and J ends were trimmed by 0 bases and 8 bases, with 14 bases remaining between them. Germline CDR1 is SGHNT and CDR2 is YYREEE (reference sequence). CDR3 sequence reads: CASSLETGKREAFF. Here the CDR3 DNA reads TGTGCCAGCAGCTTGGAGACCGGGAAGAGGGAAGCTTTCTTT.

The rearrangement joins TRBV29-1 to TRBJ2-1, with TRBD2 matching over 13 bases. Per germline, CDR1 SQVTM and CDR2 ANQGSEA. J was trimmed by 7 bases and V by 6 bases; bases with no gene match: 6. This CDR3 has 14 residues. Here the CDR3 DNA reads TGCAGCGTCCTACCGGGACTAGCGGGAAATGAGCAGTTCTTC. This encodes CSVLPGLAGNEQFF.

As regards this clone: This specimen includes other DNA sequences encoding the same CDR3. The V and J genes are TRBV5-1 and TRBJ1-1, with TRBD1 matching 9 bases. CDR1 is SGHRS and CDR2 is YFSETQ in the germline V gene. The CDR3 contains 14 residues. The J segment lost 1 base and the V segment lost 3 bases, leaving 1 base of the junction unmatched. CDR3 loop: CASSWGQGNTEAFF. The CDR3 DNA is TGCGCCAGCAGCTGGGGACAGGGGAACACTGAAGCTTTCTTT.

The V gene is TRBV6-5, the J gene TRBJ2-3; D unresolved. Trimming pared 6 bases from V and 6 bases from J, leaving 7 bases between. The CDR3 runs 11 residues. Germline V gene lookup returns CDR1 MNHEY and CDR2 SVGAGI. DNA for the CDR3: TGTGCCAGCAGATCGGGTGATACGCAGTATTTT. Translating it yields CASRSGDTQYF.

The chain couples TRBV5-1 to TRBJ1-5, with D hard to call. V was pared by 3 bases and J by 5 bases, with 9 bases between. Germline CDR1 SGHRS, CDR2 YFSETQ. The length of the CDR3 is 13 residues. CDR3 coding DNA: TGCGCCAGCAGCTCCTTCCCAGATCAGCCCCAGCATTTT. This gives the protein CASSSFPDQPQHF.

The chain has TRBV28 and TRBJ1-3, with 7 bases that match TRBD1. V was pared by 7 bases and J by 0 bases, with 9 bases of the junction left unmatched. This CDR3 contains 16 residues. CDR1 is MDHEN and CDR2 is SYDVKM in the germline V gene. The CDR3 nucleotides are TGTGCCAGCACCCGAGGGGGCTTCCACTCTGGAAACACCATATATTTT. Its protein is CASTRGGFHSGNTIYF.

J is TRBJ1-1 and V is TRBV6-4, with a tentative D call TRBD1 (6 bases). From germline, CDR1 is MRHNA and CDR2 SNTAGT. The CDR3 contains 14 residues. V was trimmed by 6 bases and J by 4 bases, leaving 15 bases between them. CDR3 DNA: TGTGCCAGCAGGAGGGAGGGGGAGGGCACTGAAGCTTTCTTT. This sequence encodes CASRREGEGTEAFF.

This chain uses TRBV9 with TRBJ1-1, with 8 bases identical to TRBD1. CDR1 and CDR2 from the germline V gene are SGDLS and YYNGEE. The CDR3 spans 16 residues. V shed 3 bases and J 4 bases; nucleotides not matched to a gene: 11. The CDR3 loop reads CASSADYRGGGTEAFF. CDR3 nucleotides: TGTGCCAGCAGCGCTGACTACAGGGGGGGCGGCACTGAAGCTTTCTTT.

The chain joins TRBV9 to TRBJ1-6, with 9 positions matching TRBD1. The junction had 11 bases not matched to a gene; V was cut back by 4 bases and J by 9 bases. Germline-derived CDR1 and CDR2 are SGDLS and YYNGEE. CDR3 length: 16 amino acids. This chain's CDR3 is CASSWGQGTQGSPLHF. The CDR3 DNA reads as TGTGCCAGCAGCTGGGGACAGGGTACTCAAGGTTCACCCCTCCACTTT.

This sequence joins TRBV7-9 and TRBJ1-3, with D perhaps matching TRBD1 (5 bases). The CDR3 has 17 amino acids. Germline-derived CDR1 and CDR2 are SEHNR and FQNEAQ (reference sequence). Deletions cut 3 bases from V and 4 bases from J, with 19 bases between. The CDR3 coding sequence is TGTGCCAGCAGCTTGGGGCAGGCGCCCGGTCGGGGAAACACCATATATTTT. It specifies CASSLGQAPGRGNTIYF.

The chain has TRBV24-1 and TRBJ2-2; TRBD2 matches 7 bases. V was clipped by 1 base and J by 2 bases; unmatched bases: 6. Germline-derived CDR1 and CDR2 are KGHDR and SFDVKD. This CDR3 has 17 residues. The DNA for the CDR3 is TGTGCCACCAGTGATTTTATGGCTAGCGGTAACACCGGGGAGCTGTTTTTT. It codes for CATSDFMASGNTGELFF.

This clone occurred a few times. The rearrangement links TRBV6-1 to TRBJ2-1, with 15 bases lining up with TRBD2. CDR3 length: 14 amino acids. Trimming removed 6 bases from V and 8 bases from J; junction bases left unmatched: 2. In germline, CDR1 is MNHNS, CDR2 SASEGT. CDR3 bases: TGTGCCAGCAGGGGGACTAGCGGGAGGTATGAGCAGTTCTTC. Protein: CASRGTSGRYEQFF.

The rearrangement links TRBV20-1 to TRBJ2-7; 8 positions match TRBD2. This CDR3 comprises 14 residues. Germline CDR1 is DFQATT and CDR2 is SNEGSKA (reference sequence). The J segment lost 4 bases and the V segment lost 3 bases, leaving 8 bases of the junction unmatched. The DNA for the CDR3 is TGCAGTGCTAGTGTCGGGGGGGCAACGTACGAGCAGTACTTC. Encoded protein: CSASVGGATYEQYF.

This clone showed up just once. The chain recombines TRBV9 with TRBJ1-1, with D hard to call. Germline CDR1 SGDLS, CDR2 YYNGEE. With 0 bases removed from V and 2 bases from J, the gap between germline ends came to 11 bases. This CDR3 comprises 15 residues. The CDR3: CASSVGSNLNTEAFF. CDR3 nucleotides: TGTGCCAGCAGCGTAGGGAGTAACCTAAACACTGAAGCTTTCTTT.

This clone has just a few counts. The CDR3 spells CASSLRASGSYEQYF. As DNA, the CDR3 is TGTGCCAGCTCCCTGCGAGCTAGCGGGAGTTACGAGCAGTACTTC. The rearrangement links TRBV28 to TRBJ2-7; 10 bases match TRBD2. V lost 8 bases to trimming and J lost 4 bases; unmatched junction nucleotides: 11. Germline V CDR1 and CDR2: MDHEN, SYDVKM. The CDR3 has 15 residues. The full variable domain, completed using reference TRBV28 and TRBJ2-7, is DVKVTQSSRYLVKRTGEKVFLECVQDMDHENMFWYRQDPGLGLRLIYFSYDVKMKEKGDIPEGYSVSREKKERFSLILESASTNQTSMYLCASSLRASGSYEQYFGPGTRLTVT.

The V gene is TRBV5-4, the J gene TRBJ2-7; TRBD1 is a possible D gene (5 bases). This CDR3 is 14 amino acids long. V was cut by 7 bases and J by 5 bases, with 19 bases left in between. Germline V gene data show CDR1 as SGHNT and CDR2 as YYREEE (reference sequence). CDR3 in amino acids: CASSVSGAYNEQYF. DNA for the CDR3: TGTGCCAGCTCCGTGAGTGGGGCGTACAACGAGCAGTACTTC.

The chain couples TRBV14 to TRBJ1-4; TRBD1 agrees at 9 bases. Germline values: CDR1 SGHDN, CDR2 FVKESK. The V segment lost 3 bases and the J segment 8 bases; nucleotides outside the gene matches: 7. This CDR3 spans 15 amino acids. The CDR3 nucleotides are TGTGCCAGCAGCCACACAGGGGGCAGGAGAGAAAAACTGTTTTTT. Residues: CASSHTGGRREKLFF.